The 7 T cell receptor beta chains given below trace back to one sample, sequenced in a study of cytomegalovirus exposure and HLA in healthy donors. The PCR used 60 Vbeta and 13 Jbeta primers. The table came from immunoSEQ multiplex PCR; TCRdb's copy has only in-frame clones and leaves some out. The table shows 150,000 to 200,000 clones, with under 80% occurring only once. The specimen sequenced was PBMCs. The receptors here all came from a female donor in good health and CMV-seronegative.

The CDR3 reads CASRKGSSPLHF. The CDR3, as DNA: TGTGCCAGTAGGAAAGGGAGTTCACCCCTCCACTTT. The chain combines TRBV19 with TRBJ1-6; no clear D. Per germline, CDR1 LNHDA and CDR2 SQIVND (reference sequence). V was cut by 6 bases and J by 9 bases, with 9 bases left in between. CDR3 size: 12 residues. Supplemented by reference TRBV19 and TRBJ1-6, the full variable domain reads DGGITQSPKYLFRKEGQNVTLSCEQNLNHDAMYWYRQDPGQGLRLIYYSQIVNDFQKGDIAEGYSVSREKKESFPLTVTSAQKNPTAFYLCASRKGSSPLHFGNGTRLTVT.

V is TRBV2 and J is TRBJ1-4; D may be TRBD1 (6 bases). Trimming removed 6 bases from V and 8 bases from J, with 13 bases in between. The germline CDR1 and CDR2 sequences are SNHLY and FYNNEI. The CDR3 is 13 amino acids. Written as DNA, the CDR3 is TGTGCCAGCAGGGGCGGGGGCGGGGAAAAACTGTTTTTT. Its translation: CASRGGGGEKLFF. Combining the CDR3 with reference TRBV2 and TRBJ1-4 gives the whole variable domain EPEVTQTPSHQVTQMGQEVILRCVPISNHLYFYWYRQILGQKVEFLVSFYNNEISEKSEIFDDQFSVERPDGSNFTLKIRSTKLEDSAMYFCASRGGGGEKLFFGSGTQLSVL.

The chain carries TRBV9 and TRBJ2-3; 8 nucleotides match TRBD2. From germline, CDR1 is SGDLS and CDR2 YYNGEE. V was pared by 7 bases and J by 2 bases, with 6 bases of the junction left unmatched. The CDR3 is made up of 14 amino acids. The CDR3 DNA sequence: TGTGCCAGCGGGATAGCGGGGCTCACAGATACGCAGTATTTT. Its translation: CASGIAGLTDTQYF.

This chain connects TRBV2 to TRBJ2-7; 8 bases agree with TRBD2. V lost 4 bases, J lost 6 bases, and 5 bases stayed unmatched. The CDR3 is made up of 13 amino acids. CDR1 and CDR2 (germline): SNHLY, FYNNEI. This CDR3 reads CASSGGLASEQYF. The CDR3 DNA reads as TGTGCCAGCAGTGGCGGACTAGCAAGCGAGCAGTACTTC.

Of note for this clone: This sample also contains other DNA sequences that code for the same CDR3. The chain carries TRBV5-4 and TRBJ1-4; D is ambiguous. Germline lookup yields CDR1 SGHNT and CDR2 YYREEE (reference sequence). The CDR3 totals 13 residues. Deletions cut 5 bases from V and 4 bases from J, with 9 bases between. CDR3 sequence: CASSSGDNEKLFF. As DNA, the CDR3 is TGTGCCAGCAGTTCCGGGGATAATGAAAAACTGTTTTTT.

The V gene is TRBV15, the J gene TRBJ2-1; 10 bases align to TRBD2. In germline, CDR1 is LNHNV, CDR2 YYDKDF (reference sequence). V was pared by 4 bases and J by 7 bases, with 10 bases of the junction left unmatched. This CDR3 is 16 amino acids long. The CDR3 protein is CATSTHLAGVINEQFF. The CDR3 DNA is TGTGCCACCAGCACGCATCTAGCGGGAGTAATAAATGAGCAGTTCTTC. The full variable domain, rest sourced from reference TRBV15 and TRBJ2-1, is DAMVIQNPRYQVTQFGKPVTLSCSQTLNHNVMYWYQQKSSQAPKLLFHYYDKDFNNEADTPDNFQSRRPNTSFCFLDIRSPGLGDTAMYLCATSTHLAGVINEQFFGPGTRLTVL.

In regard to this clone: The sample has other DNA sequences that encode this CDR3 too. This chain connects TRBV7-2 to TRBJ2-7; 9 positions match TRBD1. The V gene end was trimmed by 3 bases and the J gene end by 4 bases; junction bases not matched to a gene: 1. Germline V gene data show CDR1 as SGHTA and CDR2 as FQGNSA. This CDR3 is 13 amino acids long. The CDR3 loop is CASSFGQGYEQYF. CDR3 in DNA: TGTGCCAGCAGCTTTGGACAGGGGTACGAGCAGTACTTC.